The 16 T cell receptor beta chains below come from one sample, sequenced in a study of blood T cell repertoires in COVID-19. Profiled with immunoSEQ multiplex PCR; TCRdb holds only in-frame clones, not every one. The profile shows approximately 170,000 clones, under 90% of them singletons. The sequencing sample was made of peripheral blood. These TCRs come from a woman of 80 years or more with acute or convalescent COVID-19.

In DNA form, the CDR3 reads TGCGCCAGCGGAGCAACCGGGACTAGCGGCACAGATACGCAGTATTTT. This codes for CASGATGTSGTDTQYF. The J gene is TRBJ2-3, the V gene TRBV5-1; 10 nucleotides match TRBD2. Per germline, CDR1 SGHRS and CDR2 YFSETQ. The CDR3 has 16 residues. V lost 7 bases, J lost 1 base, and 9 bases stayed unmatched.

The gene calls are TRBV6-2 or TRBV6-3 and TRBJ2-3; no firm D call. Germline V gene lookup returns CDR1 MNHEY and CDR2 SVGEGT. The CDR3 runs to 12 residues. V shed 5 bases and J shed 4 bases, with 7 bases lying between them. CDR3 sequence reads: CASSLLADTQYF. The CDR3 region has the DNA TGTGCCAGCAGTCTACTGGCAGATACGCAGTATTTT.

This sequence joins TRBV18 and TRBJ2-5, with 7 bases fitting TRBD1. The CDR3 totals 14 residues. Unmatched junction bases numbered 4, after V lost 3 bases and J lost 3 bases. The germline V gene has CDR1 KGHSH and CDR2 LQKENI. In nucleotides, the CDR3 is TGTGCCAGCTCACCCCAAACAGGGGAAGAGACCCAGTACTTC. Translation: CASSPQTGEETQYF.

The J gene is TRBJ2-1, the V gene TRBV27; 9 bases are a match to TRBD1. With V trimmed by 9 bases and J by 7 bases, 13 bases remained unmatched. The CDR3 sequence is 15 residues long. The germline gives CDR1 MNHEY, CDR2 SMNVEV (reference sequence). The CDR3 DNA is TGTGCCAGTTTTACAGGGGGCGGTATGAAAAATGAGCAGTTCTTC. This translates into CASFTGGGMKNEQFF.

This rearrangement joins TRBV5-1 to TRBJ1-1, with D hard to call. CDR1 SGHRS and CDR2 YFSETQ come from the germline V gene. The CDR3 spans 14 residues. The ends were cut back, 4 bases at V and 1 base at J, with 11 bases in the middle. CDR3 coding DNA: TGCGCCAGCAGCCTTGACTCGAGGAACACTGAAGCTTTCTTT. This translates into CASSLDSRNTEAFF.

The rearrangement links TRBV3-1 (or the pseudogene TRBV3-2) to TRBJ2-1, with 9 bases lining up with TRBD2. CDR1 and CDR2 (germline): LGHDT, YNNKEL (reference sequence). The CDR3 spans 18 residues. After removal of 0 bases from V and 7 bases from J, the junction contained 13 bases not matched to a gene. The CDR3 DNA reads TGTGCCAGCAGCCAAGATTGGACGGCGGGAGGGGTAGGAAATGAGCAGTTCTTC. Its translation: CASSQDWTAGGVGNEQFF.

This clone was picked up one time. This chain connects TRBV18 to TRBJ1-6; D is unclear. Germline V gene sequence: CDR1 KGHSH, CDR2 LQKENI. The CDR3 runs 16 residues. Between the trimmed V and J ends, which lost 2 bases and 6 bases, there was a span of 14 bases. CDR3 residues: CASSPSDAGINSPLHF. The CDR3 region has the DNA TGTGCCAGCTCACCATCCGACGCGGGAATTAATTCACCCCTCCACTTT.

V is TRBV7-2 and J is TRBJ1-5, with a weak D call TRBD1 (6 bases). The V and J ends lost 7 bases and 7 bases respectively, with 20 bases between them. Germline assignment: CDR1 SGHTA and CDR2 FQGNSA. The CDR3 has 15 amino acids. CDR3 in DNA: TGTGCCAGCACCGAGGGGGGGCCTGTGGGGCAGCCCCAGCATTTT. This gives the protein CASTEGGPVGQPQHF.

This chain joins TRBV7-2 and TRBJ1-2; the match to TRBD1 covers 7 bases. J lost 0 bases, V lost 5 bases, and 3 bases had no gene match. This CDR3 contains 14 residues. Germline CDR1 reads SGHTA; CDR2 reads FQGNSA. CDR3 sequence reads: CASSPDRANYGYTF. The CDR3 coding sequence is TGTGCCAGCAGCCCCGACAGGGCTAACTATGGCTACACCTTC.

The chain uses TRBV7-2 and TRBJ1-1, with 8 bases fitting TRBD1. The trim removed 1 base at V and 1 base at J, leaving 5 bases unmatched. In germline, CDR1 is SGHTA, CDR2 FQGNSA. The CDR3 spans 16 residues. CDR3 nucleotides: TGTGCCAGCAGCTTAGTTCTCGGACAGGGGAACACTGAAGCTTTCTTT. Translation: CASSLVLGQGNTEAFF. Combining the CDR3 with reference TRBV7-2 and TRBJ1-1 gives the whole variable domain GAGVSQSPSNKVTEKGKDVELRCDPISGHTALYWYRQSLGQGLEFLIYFQGNSAPDKSGLPSDRFSAERTGGSVSTLTIQRTQQEDSAVYLCASSLVLGQGNTEAFFGQGTRLTVV.

The gene calls are TRBV4-3 and TRBJ2-3; 8 bases fit TRBD2. J lost 1 base, V lost 2 bases, and 2 bases had no gene match. The germline gives CDR1 LGHNA, CDR2 YSLEER. The CDR3 sequence is 15 residues long. CDR3 amino acids: CASSQRAGGTDTQYF. The CDR3 DNA reads as TGCGCCAGCAGCCAACGAGCGGGGGGCACAGATACGCAGTATTTT.

The chain is built from TRBV19 and TRBJ1-4, with 9 bases fitting TRBD1. The length of the CDR3 is 15 residues. Unmatched junction bases numbered 6, after V lost 6 bases and J lost 4 bases. Germline V gene data show CDR1 as LNHDA and CDR2 as SQIVND (reference sequence). As DNA, the CDR3 is TGTGCCAGTAGCAGGGGACAGGGACATAATGAAAAACTGTTTTTT. This gives the protein CASSRGQGHNEKLFF.

The J gene is TRBJ1-6, the V gene TRBV9; D gene uncertain. CDR1 and CDR2 (germline): SGDLS, YYNGEE. The CDR3 sequence is 14 residues long. Trimming removed 0 bases at V and 7 bases at J, with 8 bases between. CDR3 DNA sequence: TGTGCCAGCAGCGTAGGCCCAGAAAATTCACCCCTCCACTTT. Its protein product is CASSVGPENSPLHF.

This rearrangement joins TRBV7-8 to TRBJ1-5; maybe TRBD1 (6 bases). From germline, CDR1 is SGHVS and CDR2 FQNEAQ. This CDR3 comprises 14 residues. V lost 5 bases and J lost 7, with 15 bases in between. The CDR3 spells CASSQRGSPQPQHF. DNA for the CDR3: TGTGCCAGCAGCCAGAGGGGGAGCCCCCAGCCCCAGCATTTT. The full variable domain, rest sourced from reference TRBV7-8 and TRBJ1-5, is GAGVSQSPRYKVAKRGQDVALRCDPISGHVSLFWYQQALGQGPEFLTYFQNEAQLDKSGLPSDRFFAERPEGSVSTLKIQRTQQEDSAVYLCASSQRGSPQPQHFGDGTRLSIL.

The gene calls are TRBV2 and TRBJ1-2; the D is unclear. The CDR3 has 13 amino acids. CDR1 SNHLY and CDR2 FYNNEI come from the germline V gene. The ends were cut back, 5 bases at V and 6 bases at J, with 13 bases in the middle. CDR3 sequence reads: CASSIGPRDGYTF. The CDR3 coding sequence is TGTGCCAGCAGTATTGGGCCGAGGGATGGCTACACCTTC.

J is TRBJ2-5 and V is TRBV19; 10 bases fit TRBD1. The ends lost 4 bases at V and 5 bases at J; junction bases unmatched: 4. Germline values: CDR1 LNHDA, CDR2 SQIVND (reference sequence). This CDR3 contains 14 residues. DNA for the CDR3: TGTGCCAGTAGTAAGACAGGGGGCTGGGAGACCCAGTACTTC. Translated: CASSKTGGWETQYF.